This note documents a single T cell receptor beta chain sequence. TCR beta CDR3 regions were amplified from RNA transcripts. First-round RT-PCR targeting the TCR CDR3 was performed with the HTBI primer set. MiXCR, run by TCRdb on the multiplex PCR reads, gives a single entry per CDR3 protein. In the table there are a few hundred thousand distinct CDR3 sequences, roughly 14% of which are singletons. This entry comes from a study of T cells in Graves' hyperthyroidism and ophthalmopathy. In patients aged 18 to 65, hyperthyroidism was newly diagnosed, with duration under 2 months. Pregnant or lactating patients were excluded, as were those with uncontrolled infection or other autoimmune disease. The PBMCs had their origin in approximately 10 ml of fresh peripheral blood. The sequenced sample consisted of blood. The TCR sequence derives from a woman aged 25-40 years with Graves' hyperthyroidism.

The CDR3 is CAWSVGGYYEQYF. As DNA, the CDR3 is TGTGCCTGGAGTGTTGGCGGGTACTACGAGCAGTACTTC. This rearrangement joins TRBV30 to TRBJ2-7; D perhaps matches TRBD2 (5 bases). There are 13 residues in the CDR3. The germline gives CDR1 GTSNPN, CDR2 SVGIG (reference sequence). Trimming left V 0 bases short and J 3 bases short, with 9 bases between.